This passage covers 8 T cell receptor beta chains from one sample sequenced in a study of blood T cell repertoires in COVID-19. Some clones are missing from TCRdb's copy, which holds only in-frame ones; the method was immunoSEQ multiplex PCR. The sample lists 200,000 to 250,000 clones; approximately 90% were seen once. The sequencing input was peripheral blood. The source is a man aged 45 to 65 with COVID-19, enrolled during active disease.

In this sample, this clone turned up a few times. The chain employs TRBV19 and TRBJ2-5, with 7 bases matching TRBD1. Germline V lookup: CDR1 LNHDA, CDR2 SQIVND (reference sequence). The V gene end was trimmed by 4 bases and the J gene end by 1 base; junction bases not matched to a gene: 3. This CDR3 spans 14 amino acids. CDR3 sequence: CASSTTGPQETQYF. CDR3 nucleotide sequence: TGTGCCAGTAGTACGACAGGGCCCCAAGAGACCCAGTACTTC.

This chain joins TRBV4-3 and TRBJ1-1; D ambiguous. Per the germline V gene, CDR1 is LGHNA and CDR2 is YSLEER. The CDR3 sequence is 13 residues long. Deletions cut 2 bases from V and 7 bases from J, with 11 bases between. The CDR3 spells CASSQFEESEAFF. CDR3 nucleotide sequence: TGCGCCAGCAGCCAATTCGAAGAGAGTGAAGCTTTCTTT.

This rearrangement joins TRBV5-1 to TRBJ2-1, with D possibly being TRBD2 (6 bases). Germline V gene sequence: CDR1 SGHRS, CDR2 YFSETQ. V lost 0 bases and J 7 bases, leaving 14 bases between the germline ends. The CDR3 is 15 amino acids. The CDR3 coding sequence is TGCGCCAGCAGCTTGGTGGCGGGGACGGGAAATGAGCAGTTCTTC. This codes for CASSLVAGTGNEQFF.

The chain carries TRBV10-3 and TRBJ2-5; TRBD2 agrees at 10 bases. CDR3 length: 15 residues. Looked up from germline, CDR1 is ENHRY and CDR2 is SYGVKD. The V and J ends lost 8 bases and 2 bases, in that order; junction bases with no gene match: 8. The CDR3 sequence is CAISSSGGTQETQYF. The CDR3 DNA reads TGTGCCATCTCTAGTAGCGGGGGGACACAAGAGACCCAGTACTTC.

The chain combines TRBV7-2 with TRBJ1-1, with D uncertain. CDR3 length: 15 amino acids. V shed 3 bases and J shed 4 bases, with 15 bases lying between them. CDR1 SGHTA and CDR2 FQGNSA come from the germline V gene. CDR3: CASSLFSDRGTEAFF. The CDR3 DNA reads TGTGCCAGCAGCTTGTTTTCAGATCGGGGCACTGAAGCTTTCTTT.

The CDR3 coding sequence is TGTGCCAGCAGTGAATTGAGTGAAGCTTTCTTT. It yields the protein CASSELSEAFF. The chain has TRBV6-1 and TRBJ1-1; D uncertain. CDR1 MNHNS and CDR2 SASEGT come from the germline V gene. The ends were cut back, 2 bases at V and 7 bases at J, with 5 bases in the middle. The CDR3 spans 11 residues.

V gene TRBV27 combines with J gene TRBJ2-1; a possible D gene is TRBD1 (6 bases). CDR3 size: 16 residues. From germline, CDR1 is MNHEY and CDR2 SMNVEV (reference sequence). V lost 3 bases and J 2 bases, leaving 14 bases between the germline ends. The CDR3 region has the DNA TGTGCCAGCAGTTTCAACCCTGCAGGGGCCTACAATGAGCAGTTCTTC. This gives the protein CASSFNPAGAYNEQFF.

This clone was detected ten times or more. The chain carries TRBV4-1 and TRBJ1-2; possibly TRBD1 for D (6 bases). Germline V CDR1 and CDR2: MGHRA, YSYEKL. The CDR3 totals 15 residues. V dropped 0 bases and J dropped 3 bases, with 11 bases sitting between them. This CDR3 is CASSQDPTGYYGYTF. CDR3 DNA sequence: TGCGCCAGCAGCCAAGACCCCACAGGGTACTATGGCTACACCTTC.